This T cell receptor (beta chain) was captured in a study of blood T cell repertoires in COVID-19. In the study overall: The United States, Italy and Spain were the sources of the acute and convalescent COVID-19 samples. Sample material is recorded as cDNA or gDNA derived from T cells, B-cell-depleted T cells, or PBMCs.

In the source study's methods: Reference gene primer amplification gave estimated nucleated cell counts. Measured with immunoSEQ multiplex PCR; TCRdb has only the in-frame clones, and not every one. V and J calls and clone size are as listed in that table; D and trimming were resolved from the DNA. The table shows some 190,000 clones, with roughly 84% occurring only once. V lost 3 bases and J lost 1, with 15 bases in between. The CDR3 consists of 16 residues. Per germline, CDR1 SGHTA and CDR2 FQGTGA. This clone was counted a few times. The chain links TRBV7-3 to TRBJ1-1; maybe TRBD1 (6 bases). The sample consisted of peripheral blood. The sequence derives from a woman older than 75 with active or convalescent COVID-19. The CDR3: CASSLMGAVPNTEAFF. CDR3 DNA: TGTGCCAGCAGCTTGATGGGGGCCGTTCCGAACACTGAAGCTTTCTTT.